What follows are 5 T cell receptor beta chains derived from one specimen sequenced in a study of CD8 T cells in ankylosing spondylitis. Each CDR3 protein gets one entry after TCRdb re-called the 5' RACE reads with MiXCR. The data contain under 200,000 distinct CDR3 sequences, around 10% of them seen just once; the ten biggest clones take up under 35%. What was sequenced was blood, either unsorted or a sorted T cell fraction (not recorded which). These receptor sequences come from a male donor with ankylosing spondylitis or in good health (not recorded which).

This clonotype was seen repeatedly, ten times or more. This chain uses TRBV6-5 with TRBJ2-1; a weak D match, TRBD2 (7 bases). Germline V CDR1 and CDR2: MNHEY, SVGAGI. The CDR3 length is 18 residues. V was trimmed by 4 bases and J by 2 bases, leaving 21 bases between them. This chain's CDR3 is CASSSLIGGGQPYNEQFF. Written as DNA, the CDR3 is TGTGCCAGCAGTTCCCTGATCGGCGGGGGCCAACCCTACAATGAGCAGTTCTTC.

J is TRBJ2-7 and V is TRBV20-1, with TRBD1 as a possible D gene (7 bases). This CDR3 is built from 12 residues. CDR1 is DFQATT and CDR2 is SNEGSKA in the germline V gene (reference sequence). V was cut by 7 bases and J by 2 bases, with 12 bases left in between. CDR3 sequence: CSDQGGAYEQYF. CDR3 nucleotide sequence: TGCAGTGACCAGGGGGGAGCCTACGAGCAGTACTTC.

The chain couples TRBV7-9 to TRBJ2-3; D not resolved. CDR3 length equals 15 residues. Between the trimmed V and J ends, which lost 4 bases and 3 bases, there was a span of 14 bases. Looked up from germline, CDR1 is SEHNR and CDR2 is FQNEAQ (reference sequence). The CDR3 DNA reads TGTGCCAGCAGCTCCCTCACGTCAACGACAGATACGCAGTATTTT. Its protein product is CASSSLTSTTDTQYF.

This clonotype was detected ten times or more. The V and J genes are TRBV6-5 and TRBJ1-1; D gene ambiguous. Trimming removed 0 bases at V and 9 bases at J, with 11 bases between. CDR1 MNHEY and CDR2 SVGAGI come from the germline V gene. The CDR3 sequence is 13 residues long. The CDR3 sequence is CASSYSAGPQAFF. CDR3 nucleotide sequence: TGTGCCAGCAGTTACTCAGCAGGCCCCCAAGCTTTCTTT.

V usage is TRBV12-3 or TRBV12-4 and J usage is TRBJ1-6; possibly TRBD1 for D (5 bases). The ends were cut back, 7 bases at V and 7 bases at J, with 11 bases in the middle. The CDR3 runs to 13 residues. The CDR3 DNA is TGTGCCAGCACCCCCTACAGGAATTCACCCCTCCACTTT. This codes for CASTPYRNSPLHF.